This T cell receptor (beta chain) was obtained from a study of T cell changes during pregnancy in multiple sclerosis. The table came from immunoSEQ multiplex PCR; TCRdb's copy has only in-frame clones and leaves some out. The sample lists about 56,000 clones; about nine tenths were seen once. The CDR3 has 13 residues. Trimming cost V 5 bases and J 7 bases; bases outside gene matches: 5. Per the germline V gene, CDR1 is SEHNR and CDR2 is FQNEAQ (reference sequence). This TCR was recovered from a female donor with multiple sclerosis, enrolled in a pregnancy study. This chain links TRBV7-9 with TRBJ1-1, with 9 bases matching TRBD1. The source material was CD4+ T cells from peripheral blood mononuclear cells, sampled in the third trimester of pregnancy. CDR3 protein: CASSAQGAGEAFF. The DNA of the CDR3 is TGTGCCAGCAGCGCACAGGGGGCTGGTGAAGCTTTCTTT.